These 15 T cell receptor beta chains were sequenced from one sample in a study of blood T cell repertoires in COVID-19 (TCRdb year 2020). Library method: the immunoSEQ multiplex PCR assay. Entries here come from immuneACCESS through TCRdb and include only in-frame sequences with V and J called. Some clones fail to appear in such tables; in the studies checked, an unresolved V gene covers under half of the shortfall, and the cause of the remainder is unknown. For this sample the table gives 190,000 or so clones, of which approximately 85% were detected only once. The biggest ten clones account for around 8.6% of the sample. Sequenced: PBMCs or T cells enriched from blood (not recorded which). The receptors derive from a woman in her thirties who had recovered from COVID-19.

The J gene is TRBJ1-5, the V gene TRBV28, with a weak D call TRBD1 (5 bases). Germline V lookup: CDR1 MDHEN, CDR2 SYDVKM. Trimming removed 2 bases at V and 3 bases at J, with 14 bases between. This CDR3 is built from 16 residues. The CDR3 nucleotides read TGTGCCAGCAGTTTAGTGGGGGGGACTTTCAATCAGCCCCAGCATTTT. Protein product: CASSLVGGTFNQPQHF. The full variable domain, rest sourced from reference TRBV28 and TRBJ1-5, is DVKVTQSSRYLVKRTGEKVFLECVQDMDHENMFWYRQDPGLGLRLIYFSYDVKMKEKGDIPEGYSVSREKKERFSLILESASTNQTSMYLCASSLVGGTFNQPQHFGDGTRLSIL.

The V and J genes are TRBV29-1 and TRBJ2-1; possibly TRBD2 for D (6 bases). Trimming removed 7 bases from V and 0 bases from J, with 13 bases in between. Per the germline V gene, CDR1 is SQVTM and CDR2 is ANQGSEA. The CDR3 has 14 amino acids. The CDR3 loop reads CSAIRGSSYNEQFF. The CDR3 DNA sequence: TGCAGCGCCATACGGGGGAGCTCCTACAATGAGCAGTTCTTC.

CDR3 sequence: CATSGLLVYNSPLHF. CDR3 in DNA: TGTGCCACCAGTGGACTTCTCGTCTATAATTCACCCCTCCACTTT. The V call is TRBV24-1, the J call TRBJ1-6; D ambiguous. The V end lost 5 bases, the J end lost 3 bases, and 10 bases lay between the germline ends. CDR3 size: 15 residues. The germline CDR1 and CDR2 sequences are KGHDR and SFDVKD.

The V and J genes are TRBV27 and TRBJ2-3, with D tentatively TRBD1 (6 bases). CDR3 size: 15 residues. Germline V CDR1 and CDR2: MNHEY, SMNVEV (reference sequence). Between the trimmed V and J ends, which lost 2 bases and 2 bases, there was a span of 11 bases. CDR3 DNA sequence: TGTGCCAGCAGTTTAAAAGGGGGTATCACAGATACGCAGTATTTT. Protein: CASSLKGGITDTQYF.

V usage is TRBV9 and J usage is TRBJ2-5, with TRBD1 matching over 7 bases. Losses at the gene ends were 1 base for V and 3 bases for J; bases not matched to a gene: 18. The CDR3 runs 19 residues. CDR1 SGDLS and CDR2 YYNGEE come from the germline V gene. The CDR3: CASSVRDSPYGQKKETQYF. The CDR3 DNA follows: TGTGCCAGCAGCGTAAGGGACAGCCCCTACGGACAGAAGAAAGAGACCCAGTACTTC.

V usage is TRBV19 and J usage is TRBJ1-1; 10 bases match TRBD1. This CDR3 comprises 17 residues. The V and J ends lost 3 bases and 0 bases, in that order; junction bases with no gene match: 7. Germline V gene data show CDR1 as LNHDA and CDR2 as SQIVND (reference sequence). Written as DNA, the CDR3 is TGTGCCAGTAGTATGACAGGGGGCCTCCCTGTGAACACTGAAGCTTTCTTT. It encodes CASSMTGGLPVNTEAFF.

This clone was recorded once. The rearrangement links TRBV5-5 to TRBJ2-7, with TRBD2 matching over 7 bases. The germline V gene encodes CDR1 SGHKS and CDR2 YYEKEE (reference sequence). V gave up 2 bases and J gave up 2 bases; unmatched junction bases: 7. CDR3 size: 15 residues. The CDR3 DNA is TGTGCCAGCAGCTTTGTCAGCGGGGCAGCCTACGAGCAGTACTTC. Translating gives CASSFVSGAAYEQYF.

The chain couples TRBV29-1 to TRBJ2-2; D unclear. The CDR3 is made up of 13 amino acids. CDR1 is SQVTM, CDR2 ANQGSEA, per germline. V was shortened by 4 bases and J by 1 base, with 7 bases between the two germline ends. The CDR3 reads CSVGHLNTGELFF. The CDR3 nucleotides are TGCAGCGTTGGCCACTTGAACACCGGGGAGCTGTTTTTT.

The chain uses TRBV27 and TRBJ2-1; D ambiguous. The germline V gene has CDR1 MNHEY and CDR2 SMNVEV (reference sequence). The V end was cut by 8 bases, the J end by 4 bases, with 9 bases between. CDR3 length: 12 amino acids. CDR3 in DNA: TGTGCCAGCCGATTCCAGTACAATGAGCAGTTCTTC. The encoded protein is CASRFQYNEQFF.

This clone was counted between two and nine times. This chain connects TRBV28 to TRBJ1-5, with a possible D match to TRBD1 (5 bases). Germline values: CDR1 MDHEN, CDR2 SYDVKM. The CDR3 has 17 amino acids. The germline V and J ends were trimmed by 3 bases and 6 bases, with 21 bases remaining between them. CDR3 protein: CASSFYGQGVSGQPQHF. The DNA for the CDR3 is TGTGCCAGCAGTTTTTATGGCCAAGGGGTCTCTGGTCAGCCCCAGCATTTT.

This chain uses TRBV24-1 with TRBJ2-3; 7 bases line up with TRBD1. CDR3 length: 15 residues. Germline lookup yields CDR1 KGHDR and CDR2 SFDVKD. The V and J ends lost 0 bases and 3 bases, in that order; junction bases with no gene match: 2. The CDR3 nucleotides read TGTGCCACCAGTGATTTGGGACAGGTAACAGATACGCAGTATTTT. Protein product: CATSDLGQVTDTQYF.

V and J are TRBV28 and TRBJ1-4; 8 bases are a match to TRBD1. The germline V gene has CDR1 MDHEN and CDR2 SYDVKM. The CDR3 sequence is 18 residues long. V lost 6 bases to trimming and J lost 6 bases; unmatched junction nucleotides: 18. The CDR3 is CASSLRVQGVVGHEKLFF. Written as DNA, the CDR3 is TGTGCCAGCAGCCTTAGGGTACAGGGGGTGGTAGGGCATGAAAAACTGTTTTTT.

This clone was recorded once. The gene calls are TRBV4-1 and TRBJ2-1, with D possibly being TRBD2 (6 bases). V lost 0 bases, J lost 6 bases, and 12 bases lay in between. This CDR3 has 15 amino acids. The germline CDR1 and CDR2 sequences are MGHRA and YSYEKL. The CDR3 region is CASSQEWRGGNEQFF. CDR3 nucleotide sequence: TGCGCCAGCAGCCAAGAGTGGAGGGGAGGCAATGAGCAGTTCTTC.

This clone was detected once. The V gene is TRBV2, the J gene TRBJ2-1, with 11 bases that match TRBD1. V shed 5 bases, J shed 4 bases, and the junction held 4 bases outside the gene matches. This CDR3 has 15 amino acids. The V gene's germline CDR1 is SNHLY and CDR2 FYNNEI. The CDR3 nucleotides read TGTGCCAGCAGTAGGGACAGGGGGGAGTACAATGAGCAGTTCTTC. Residues: CASSRDRGEYNEQFF. The full variable domain, rest sourced from reference TRBV2 and TRBJ2-1, is EPEVTQTPSHQVTQMGQEVILRCVPISNHLYFYWYRQILGQKVEFLVSFYNNEISEKSEIFDDQFSVERPDGSNFTLKIRSTKLEDSAMYFCASSRDRGEYNEQFFGPGTRLTVL.

The rearrangement uses TRBV27 and TRBJ1-1; 8 bases align to TRBD1. This CDR3 contains 15 residues. Germline V gene lookup returns CDR1 MNHEY and CDR2 SMNVEV (reference sequence). V lost 2 bases to trimming and J lost 5 bases; unmatched junction nucleotides: 7. CDR3 DNA: TGTGCCAGCAGTTTAGCAGGGGGCGCTTGGACTGAAGCTTTCTTT. Its protein product is CASSLAGGAWTEAFF.